A single sample is the source of the 21 T cell receptor beta chains below, sequenced in a study of Graves' ophthalmopathy and Graves' hyperthyroidism. RNA transcripts were the source from which TCR beta CDR3 regions were amplified. The first round was an RT-PCR with HTBI primers, and the second round was a multiplex PCR. TCRdb called the multiplex PCR reads again in MiXCR, with one record for every CDR3 protein. The sample contains around 520,000 distinct CDR3 sequences, 35% to 40% of which appear only once. Sequences were obtained from peripheral blood or thyroid tissue (not recorded which). The source is an adult man with Graves' hyperthyroidism.

This clonotype was counted at least ten times. The chain uses TRBV6-5 and TRBJ1-2; tentative D call: TRBD1 (5 bases). Trimming stripped 2 bases from V and 8 bases from J, with 12 bases between. This CDR3 region has 13 residues. The V gene's germline CDR1 is MNHEY and CDR2 SVGAGI. The CDR3 nucleotides read TGTGCCAGCAGTTACACGCCTTGGGGGGGCTACACCTTC. It specifies CASSYTPWGGYTF.

On this clonotype: A read error may be the cause here, since a much bigger clone is one base away. This chain links TRBV15 with TRBJ1-2; D ambiguous. Germline CDR1 and CDR2: LNHNV and YYDKDF (reference sequence). The CDR3 covers 15 residues. The CDR3 nucleotides are TGTTCCACCAGCCTATTCGACGTCGGCAGCTATGGCTACACCTTC. This encodes CSTSLFDVGSYGYTF.

This clonotype was detected once. The chain recombines TRBV29-1 with TRBJ2-7; D gene uncertain. Germline V gene data show CDR1 as SQVTM and CDR2 as ANQGSEA. CDR3 size: 13 residues. V was shortened by 8 bases and J by 1 base, with 15 bases between the two germline ends. For the CDR3, the DNA is TGCAGCCAAGATGCCGGCGGTTCCTACGAGCAGTACTTC. Protein: CSQDAGGSYEQYF.

The chain couples TRBV7-2 to TRBJ2-7, with D unresolved. Trimming left V 1 base short and J 7 bases short, with 11 bases between. From germline, CDR1 is SGHTA and CDR2 FQGNSA. The CDR3 length is 13 residues. The CDR3 DNA is TGTGCCAGCAGCTTAGAACTGGAAGTGGAGCAGTACTTC. It translates to CASSLELEVEQYF. Together with reference TRBV7-2 and TRBJ2-7, the CDR3 gives the full variable domain: GAGVSQSPSNKVTEKGKDVELRCDPISGHTALYWYRQSLGQGLEFLIYFQGNSAPDKSGLPSDRFSAERTGGSVSTLTIQRTQQEDSAVYLCASSLELEVEQYFGPGTRLTVT.

This clonotype was counted a few times. The chain uses TRBV4-1 and TRBJ2-7; 11 bases align to TRBD2. Germline V gives CDR1 MGHRA, CDR2 YSYEKL. Trimming removed 4 bases from V and 3 bases from J; junction bases left unmatched: 8. The CDR3 loop spans 16 amino acids. DNA for the CDR3: TGCGCCAGCAGCCCGGTCGGGACTAGCGGCTACTACGAGCAGTACTTC. This translates into CASSPVGTSGYYEQYF.

This chain uses TRBV12-3 or TRBV12-4 with TRBJ2-5; 8 bases map to TRBD1. V lost 3 bases and J lost 2; bases outside the gene matches: 5. The CDR3 has 15 amino acids. The CDR3 coding sequence is TGTGCCAGCAGTTTTCTCGGGACAGGACAAGAGACCCAGTACTTC. Translating it yields CASSFLGTGQETQYF.

Ten or more counts support this clonotype. V gene TRBV29-1 combines with J gene TRBJ1-2, with D perhaps matching TRBD1 (5 bases). In germline, CDR1 is SQVTM, CDR2 ANQGSEA. Trimming stripped 5 bases from V and 1 base from J, with 11 bases between. CDR3 length: 13 residues. In DNA form, the CDR3 reads TGCAGCGTTAAGGGACGCATTAACTATGGCTACACCTTC. It specifies CSVKGRINYGYTF.

In this sample, this clonotype turned up many times. The chain carries TRBV29-1 and TRBJ2-7; 11 nucleotides align to TRBD1. The germline V gene has CDR1 SQVTM and CDR2 ANQGSEA. Unmatched junction bases numbered 4, after V lost 1 base and J lost 2 bases. This CDR3 comprises 15 residues. The CDR3 loop is CSVEGDRGSPYEQYF. CDR3 DNA: TGCAGCGTTGAAGGGGACAGGGGGTCTCCCTACGAGCAGTACTTC.

The chain uses TRBV6-5 and TRBJ2-7, with TRBD2 as a possible D gene (6 bases). The CDR3 is made up of 15 amino acids. Trimming removed 1 base at V and 3 bases at J, with 13 bases between. Germline CDR1 reads MNHEY; CDR2 reads SVGAGI. CDR3 in amino acids: CASSYWGSGYYEQYF. The CDR3 nucleotides read TGTGCCAGCAGTTACTGGGGTAGCGGATACTACGAGCAGTACTTC.

This clonotype was seen repeatedly, ten times or more. The CDR3 region is CASSEDSFYGYTF. CDR3 coding DNA: TGTGCCAGCAGTGAAGACAGCTTCTATGGCTACACCTTC. The V and J genes are TRBV6-1 and TRBJ1-2; D unresolved. The CDR3 has 13 amino acids. Germline CDR1 is MNHNS and CDR2 is SASEGT. Trimming left V 1 base short and J 4 bases short, with 7 bases between.

The chain combines TRBV19 with TRBJ2-3; 8 bases match TRBD2. V was pared by 8 bases and J by 1 base, with 5 bases of the junction left unmatched. The CDR3 spans 14 residues. CDR1 is LNHDA, CDR2 SQIVND, per germline (reference sequence). CDR3 sequence (DNA): TGTGCCAGTTGTTCGGGGGGGCGCACAGATACGCAGTATTTT. It codes for CASCSGGRTDTQYF.

The CDR3 reads CSARPGTSYNSPLHF. As DNA, the CDR3 is TGCAGTGCTAGACCGGGGACCTCCTATAATTCACCCCTCCACTTT. The chain recombines TRBV20-1 with TRBJ1-6, with TRBD1 as a possible D gene (5 bases). V gave up 2 bases and J gave up 0 bases, with 8 bases separating them. CDR1 and CDR2 (germline): DFQATT, SNEGSKA (reference sequence). CDR3 length: 15 residues.

On this clonotype: A much larger clone lies a single base off, so this may be a read error. J is TRBJ1-5 and V is TRBV7-6; a weak D match, TRBD1 (5 bases). The CDR3 contains 16 residues. Trimming left V 3 bases short and J 3 bases short, with 15 bases between. From germline, CDR1 is SGHVS and CDR2 FNYEAQ. The CDR3 coding sequence is TGTGCCAGCAGCTTTACCGGGGACGTTAACAATCAGCCCCAGCATTTT. It encodes CASSFTGDVNNQPQHF.

V is TRBV7-9 and J is TRBJ1-2; D possibly corresponds to TRBD1 (6 bases). In germline, CDR1 is SEHNR, CDR2 FQNEAQ (reference sequence). The CDR3 runs to 14 residues. V lost 2 bases to trimming and J lost 8 bases, with 15 bases between them. CDR3 nucleotides: TGTGCCAGCAGCTTAAGGGGGGCGTCCAGAGGCTACACCTTC. As protein: CASSLRGASRGYTF.

V usage is TRBV24-1 and J usage is TRBJ2-2; the D gene is possibly TRBD1 (5 bases). From germline, CDR1 is KGHDR and CDR2 SFDVKD. The V and J ends lost 7 bases and 5 bases respectively, with 10 bases between them. The CDR3 runs to 13 residues. CDR3 sequence: CATRQGVTGELFF. For the CDR3, the DNA is TGTGCCACCAGGCAAGGGGTGACCGGGGAGCTGTTTTTT.

J is TRBJ2-7 and V is TRBV6-1; 11 bases are shared with TRBD2. CDR1 MNHNS and CDR2 SASEGT come from the germline V gene. The junction had 11 bases not matched to a gene; V was cut back by 5 bases and J by 5 bases. This CDR3 spans 16 amino acids. The CDR3 protein is CASSLSPLAGEDEQYF. The CDR3, as DNA: TGTGCCAGCAGTTTATCCCCACTAGCGGGAGAAGACGAGCAGTACTTC.

This clonotype was seen ten or more times. V usage is TRBV7-9 and J usage is TRBJ1-2, with D maybe TRBD1 (6 bases). The germline CDR1 and CDR2 sequences are SEHNR and FQNEAQ (reference sequence). This CDR3 spans 17 amino acids. V gave up 1 base and J gave up 0 bases, with 15 bases separating them. The CDR3 nucleotides are TGTGCCAGCAGCTTAGTGCACTCGGACAGTCCTAACTATGGCTACACCTTC. Translation: CASSLVHSDSPNYGYTF.

The rearrangement uses TRBV7-2 and TRBJ1-6; 10 bases map to TRBD1. The J segment lost 4 bases and the V segment lost 11 bases, leaving 5 bases of the junction unmatched. This CDR3 contains 14 residues. The germline gives CDR1 SGHTA, CDR2 FQGNSA. DNA of the CDR3: TGTGCCTCGGGACAGGGGAGTTATAATTCACCCCTCCACTTT. It translates to CASGQGSYNSPLHF. Complete variable domain (other parts from reference TRBV7-2 and TRBJ1-6): GAGVSQSPSNKVTEKGKDVELRCDPISGHTALYWYRQSLGQGLEFLIYFQGNSAPDKSGLPSDRFSAERTGGSVSTLTIQRTQQEDSAVYLCASGQGSYNSPLHFGNGTRLTVT.

In its sample, this clonotype was seen a few times. The chain recombines TRBV6-5 with TRBJ2-2; tentative D call: TRBD2 (5 bases). The germline V gene has CDR1 MNHEY and CDR2 SVGAGI. The CDR3 is 15 residues long. The ends were cut back, 5 bases at V and 3 bases at J, with 13 bases in the middle. The CDR3 sequence is CASSEMLADTGELFF. CDR3 bases: TGTGCCAGCAGTGAAATGCTAGCTGACACCGGGGAGCTGTTTTTT.

For this clonotype: This could be a read error, since a much larger clone is one nucleotide away. The chain has TRBV11-1 and TRBJ2-5; D might be TRBD1 or TRBD2, each matching 5 bases. CDR3 length equals 15 residues. Germline V gene data show CDR1 as SGHAT and CDR2 as FQDESV (reference sequence). The CDR3 nucleotides read TGTGCCAGCAGCCCCACTGGGGGAATAGGAGAGGCCCAGTACTTC. This gives the protein CASSPTGGIGEAQYF.

In this sample, this clonotype turned up many times. This chain links TRBV7-9 with TRBJ2-5, with 7 bases matching TRBD1. Trimming cost V 6 bases and J 13 bases; bases outside gene matches: 11. The CDR3 consists of 12 residues. Germline V gene data show CDR1 as SEHNR and CDR2 as FQNEAQ (reference sequence). Here the CDR3 DNA reads TGTGCCAGCAGGCCCGGGACAGCTCCTTTGTACTTC. This sequence encodes CASRPGTAPLYF.